Listed here are 14 T cell receptor beta chains from one sample, sequenced in a study of blood T cell repertoires in COVID-19. Profiling relied on immunoSEQ multiplex PCR, and the TCRdb table lists in-frame clones only, not all of them. The sample lists about 250,000 clones; approximately 82% were seen once. The sequenced sample was peripheral blood. The receptors stem from a woman of 80 years or more with active or convalescent COVID-19.

This clone was seen a single time. The chain employs TRBV5-6 and TRBJ1-3; 8 positions agree with TRBD1. The CDR3 consists of 17 residues. V was pared by 2 bases and J by 3 bases, with 10 bases of the junction left unmatched. Per germline, CDR1 SGHDT and CDR2 YYEEEE. The CDR3 protein is CASSFLQGAVGGNTIYF. The CDR3 DNA sequence: TGTGCCAGCAGCTTTCTTCAGGGGGCAGTGGGTGGAAACACCATATATTTT.

The chain uses TRBV18 and TRBJ2-5; D is unresolved. The length of the CDR3 is 14 residues. Germline V gives CDR1 KGHSH, CDR2 LQKENI. The V and J ends lost 1 base and 1 base respectively, with 7 bases between them. CDR3: CASSPQNGQETQYF. CDR3 DNA sequence: TGTGCCAGCTCACCACAGAACGGCCAAGAGACCCAGTACTTC.

The chain recombines TRBV6-6 with TRBJ2-5, with D unresolved. With 7 bases removed from V and 7 bases from J, the gap between germline ends came to 10 bases. The CDR3 is 11 residues long. Germline CDR1 is MNHNY and CDR2 is SVGAGI (reference sequence). The CDR3 sequence is CASNYPGTQYF. DNA of the CDR3: TGTGCCAGCAACTACCCGGGGACCCAGTACTTC.

This clone was seen only once. The chain recombines TRBV3-1 (or the pseudogene TRBV3-2) with TRBJ2-3; 10 bases are shared with TRBD2. This CDR3 is 19 amino acids long. Germline V CDR1 and CDR2: LGHDT, YNNKEL (reference sequence). J was trimmed by 3 bases and V by 6 bases; bases with no gene match: 18. DNA for the CDR3: TGTGCCAGCAGGAACTACGCCCCAAAAGCGGGAGGGCAAACAGATACGCAGTATTTT. Translated: CASRNYAPKAGGQTDTQYF.

This rearrangement joins TRBV18 to TRBJ2-3; maybe TRBD2 (6 bases). Per germline, CDR1 KGHSH and CDR2 LQKENI. CDR3 size: 13 residues. V shed 6 bases and J shed 5 bases, with 12 bases lying between them. CDR3 nucleotide sequence: TGTGCCAGCTCGCTCTCTAGCGTAGATACGCAGTATTTT. It yields the protein CASSLSSVDTQYF. The full variable domain, its missing parts supplied by reference TRBV18 and TRBJ2-3, is NAGVMQNPRHLVRRRGQEARLRCSPMKGHSHVYWYRQLPEEGLKFMVYLQKENIIDESGMPKERFSAEFPKEGPSILRIQQVVRGDSAAYFCASSLSSVDTQYFGPGTRLTVL.

The chain employs TRBV3-1 (or the pseudogene TRBV3-2) and TRBJ2-3, with 7 bases aligning to TRBD1. CDR1 and CDR2 (germline): LGHDT, YNNKEL (reference sequence). The V and J ends lost 2 bases and 6 bases, in that order; junction bases with no gene match: 5. There are 14 residues in the CDR3. This CDR3 is CASSQLTGSDTQYF. CDR3 in DNA: TGTGCCAGCAGCCAACTGACAGGGTCGGATACGCAGTATTTT.

This clone has just one count. The V gene is TRBV6-5, the J gene TRBJ2-2; D is unclear. The germline V gene encodes CDR1 MNHEY and CDR2 SVGAGI. This CDR3 has 12 amino acids. V lost 4 bases and J lost 7, with 7 bases in between. CDR3 sequence reads: CASSFGRGELFF. The CDR3 DNA sequence: TGTGCCAGCAGTTTTGGGCGCGGGGAGCTGTTTTTT.

The chain combines TRBV28 with TRBJ2-5; D unresolved. Trimming took off 2 bases at V and 5 bases at J, with 12 bases between the two ends. This CDR3 is 14 amino acids long. The germline V gene encodes CDR1 MDHEN and CDR2 SYDVKM. This chain's CDR3 is CASSLRPLRETQYF. In DNA, the CDR3 is TGTGCCAGCAGTTTACGCCCCCTGAGGGAGACCCAGTACTTC.

This chain links TRBV4-2 with TRBJ2-7; 12 bases align to TRBD2. The CDR3 consists of 15 residues. J was trimmed by 4 bases and V by 6 bases; bases with no gene match: 7. CDR1 and CDR2 from the germline V gene are LGHNA and YNFKEQ. CDR3 residues: CASSPTSGRFYEQYF. The DNA of the CDR3 is TGTGCCAGCAGTCCAACTAGCGGGAGGTTTTACGAGCAGTACTTC.

V and J are TRBV7-9 and TRBJ2-1; 11 positions agree with TRBD2. V was pared by 1 base and J by 6 bases, with 2 bases of the junction left unmatched. In germline, CDR1 is SEHNR, CDR2 FQNEAQ (reference sequence). The CDR3 runs 15 residues. CDR3 protein: CASSLDGLAGNEQFF. Here the CDR3 DNA reads TGTGCCAGCAGCTTAGACGGACTAGCGGGCAATGAGCAGTTCTTC.

In this sample, this clone turned up a few times. The CDR3 protein is CASSFGMPTEAFF. DNA for the CDR3: TGCGCCAGCAGCTTCGGGATGCCCACTGAAGCTTTCTTT. The chain recombines TRBV5-1 with TRBJ1-1; D remains ambiguous. The CDR3 loop spans 13 amino acids. V was trimmed by 2 bases and J by 4 bases, leaving 9 bases between them. CDR1 and CDR2 from the germline V gene are SGHRS and YFSETQ.

This clone was observed a single time. Written as DNA, the CDR3 is TGTGCCAGCAGTCCAGGGGGCATGTCCGGGGAGCTGTTTTTT. Its translation is CASSPGGMSGELFF. The genes are TRBV3-1 (or the pseudogene TRBV3-2) and TRBJ2-2; 8 bases agree with TRBD1. Looked up from germline, CDR1 is LGHDT and CDR2 is YNNKEL (reference sequence). V gave up 6 bases and J gave up 6 bases; unmatched junction bases: 6. The CDR3 sequence is 14 residues long.

The chain has TRBV7-2 and TRBJ2-7; 7 positions match TRBD1. Germline trimming cut 4 bases from V and 3 bases from J; bases unmatched to any gene: 9. The CDR3 sequence is 15 residues long. Germline V CDR1 and CDR2: SGHTA, FQGNSA. CDR3 loop: CASSSKVAGGYEQYF. CDR3 nucleotide sequence: TGTGCCAGCAGCTCGAAGGTGGCAGGGGGCTACGAGCAGTACTTC.

The V gene is TRBV5-6, the J gene TRBJ2-5; D perhaps matches TRBD2 (6 bases). Germline V gene data show CDR1 as SGHDT and CDR2 as YYEEEE. The CDR3 is 13 residues long. Trimming removed 7 bases at V and 5 bases at J, with 15 bases between. This CDR3 is CASGPTAGETQYF. CDR3 nucleotide sequence: TGTGCCAGCGGCCCTACGGCGGGGGAGACCCAGTACTTC.